These 25 T cell receptor beta chains were sequenced from one sample in a study of Graves' ophthalmopathy and Graves' hyperthyroidism. Scientists amplified the TCR beta CDR3 regions from RNA transcripts. An initial RT-PCR round employing HTBI primers preceded a second-round multiplex PCR. From the multiplex PCR reads, TCRdb called clonotypes with MiXCR, one entry per CDR3 protein. Altogether 650,000 to 900,000 distinct CDR3 sequences are present, 35% to 50% being singletons, with the ten largest covering approximately 43%. The specimen was peripheral blood. The receptors originated from an adult man with Graves' ophthalmopathy.

The rearrangement links TRBV11-2 to TRBJ1-6; TRBD1 matches 9 bases. CDR3 length: 15 amino acids. With 9 bases clipped from V and 13 bases from J, the junction kept 16 bases outside the gene matches. The germline V gene encodes CDR1 SGHAT and CDR2 FQNNGV. DNA of the CDR3: TGTGCCAGTAAGGGGGGACAGGGAGGCAATCAGCCCCTCCACTTT. Translation gives CASKGGQGGNQPLHF. Full variable domain (missing parts from reference TRBV11-2 and TRBJ1-6): EAGVAQSPRYKIIEKRQSVAFWCNPISGHATLYWYQQILGQGPKLLIQFQNNGVVDDSQLPKDRFSAERLKGVDSTLKIQPAKLEDSAVYLCASKGGQGGNQPLHFGNGTRLTVT.

As concerns this clonotype: An end of the junction does not agree with germline; a read error may underlie this. The chain uses TRBV7-7 and TRBJ1-5, with a possible D match to TRBD1 (5 bases). Germline V gene lookup returns CDR1 SSHAT and CDR2 FNYEAQ (reference sequence). CDR3 length: 16 residues. The CDR3 here is CASSSSRDEGNQPQHF. The CDR3 coding sequence is TGTGCTAGCAGCTCCTCCCGGGACGAGGGGAATCAGCCCCAGCATTTT.

This clonotype showed up many times. The chain joins TRBV7-9 to TRBJ2-5, with D possibly TRBD2 on 6 matching bases. Trimming took 7 bases from V and 3 from J, leaving 12 bases between them. The CDR3 is made up of 13 amino acids. Germline V gene sequence: CDR1 SEHNR, CDR2 FQNEAQ (reference sequence). This CDR3 reads CASTPWGEETQYF. The CDR3 DNA sequence: TGTGCCAGCACCCCATGGGGGGAAGAGACCCAGTACTTC.

This clonotype was counted only a few times. A read error may produce the germline difference seen at one junction end. CDR3 coding DNA: TGCGCCAGCAGCCAAGACGGCAGCGATTCCTACGAGCAGTACTTC. Translating it yields CASSQDGSDSYEQYF. The chain has TRBV7-9 and TRBJ2-7; D unresolved. Germline V gene sequence: CDR1 SEHNR, CDR2 FQNEAQ (reference sequence). This CDR3 comprises 15 residues.

The V gene is TRBV6-1, the J gene TRBJ1-5; TRBD1 might be the D (6 bases). Looked up from germline, CDR1 is MNHNS and CDR2 is SASEGT. The CDR3 is made up of 13 amino acids. The V and J ends lost 6 bases and 6 bases respectively, with 12 bases between them. The CDR3 DNA reads as TGTGCCAGCAGGGCAGGGGCGAGTCAGCCCCAGCATTTT. This translates into CASRAGASQPQHF.

In its sample, this clonotype was seen a few times. V gene TRBV6-5 combines with J gene TRBJ2-7, with TRBD1 identical over 8 bases. Germline trimming cut 6 bases from V and 5 bases from J; bases unmatched to any gene: 6. The CDR3 length is 13 residues. The germline V gene encodes CDR1 MNHEY and CDR2 SVGAGI. The CDR3 sequence: CASRRTGRNEQYF. CDR3 in DNA: TGTGCCAGCAGGCGGACAGGGAGGAACGAGCAGTACTTC.

The chain links TRBV10-1 to TRBJ2-7; either TRBD1 or TRBD2 may supply D (6 bases each). The CDR3 is made up of 14 amino acids. The V end lost 5 bases, the J end lost 8 bases, and 19 bases lay between the germline ends. Germline CDR1 WNHNN, CDR2 SYGVQD (reference sequence). The CDR3 DNA reads TGCGCCAGCAGTAGAGGAGGGACAACTCTTAAGCAGTACTTC. Translated: CASSRGGTTLKQYF.

As concerns this clonotype: This may be a read error: a much more frequent sequence differs by one nucleotide. V and J are TRBV4-1 and TRBJ1-2, with D tentatively TRBD1 (5 bases). In germline, CDR1 is MGHRA, CDR2 YSYEKL. V was shortened by 1 base and J by 3 bases, with 15 bases between the two germline ends. The CDR3 totals 16 residues. CDR3 nucleotides: TGCGCCAGCAGCCAAGGAGGGGCAGGGCGGGACTATGGCTACACCTTC. It specifies CASSQGGAGRDYGYTF.

About this clonotype: This may come from a read error, since a much larger clone is one base off. As the CDR3 is not closed by the conserved phenylalanine or tryptophan, this likely results from a read error. The chain has TRBV25-1 and TRBJ2-7, with D unresolved. CDR1 MGHDK and CDR2 SYGVNS come from the germline V gene. Trimming left V 1 base short and J 3 bases short, with 7 bases between. There are 13 residues in the CDR3. CDR3: CASSEFKDYEQYL. Here the CDR3 DNA reads TGTGCCAGCAGTGAATTTAAGGACTACGAGCAGTACCTC.

This clonotype was seen at least ten times. The chain has TRBV7-3 and TRBJ1-5; a weak D match, TRBD1 (6 bases). From germline, CDR1 is SGHTA and CDR2 FQGTGA. This CDR3 contains 13 residues. Trimming took 2 bases from V and 4 from J, leaving 6 bases between them. The CDR3 loop reads CASSLGQNQPQHF. CDR3 nucleotides: TGTGCCAGCAGCTTAGGACAGAATCAGCCCCAGCATTTT.

The rearrangement uses TRBV11-2 and TRBJ2-7; either TRBD1 or TRBD2 may fit D (6 bases each). Per germline, CDR1 SGHAT and CDR2 FQNNGV. This CDR3 contains 15 residues. V was cut by 5 bases and J by 1 base, with 15 bases left in between. CDR3 DNA sequence: TGTGCCAGCAGCAGGGGGGAGTATTCTTCCTACGAGCAGTACTTC. Amino acids: CASSRGEYSSYEQYF.

This clonotype was picked up a small number of times. Here the CDR3 reads CASHRGKNSPLHF. Written as DNA, the CDR3 is TGTGCCAGCCATAGGGGAAAAAATTCACCCCTCCACTTT. This chain joins TRBV6-5 and TRBJ1-6, with D possibly being TRBD1 (5 bases). This CDR3 has 13 residues. With 8 bases removed from V and 7 bases from J, the gap between germline ends came to 12 bases. Per the germline V gene, CDR1 is MNHEY and CDR2 is SVGAGI.

The chain joins TRBV20-1 to TRBJ2-5, with a tentative D call TRBD2 (6 bases). The germline V gene encodes CDR1 DFQATT and CDR2 SNEGSKA (reference sequence). This CDR3 has 19 residues. Trimming cost V 2 bases and J 2 bases, with 27 bases left between them. The CDR3 nucleotides are TGCAGTGCTAGATATGAGGAGCGGGCGCTCATAAAGGATCAAGAGACCCAGTACTTC. The encoded protein is CSARYEERALIKDQETQYF.

This sequence joins TRBV20-1 and TRBJ1-6, with 9 positions matching TRBD1. V was clipped by 2 bases and J by 8 bases; unmatched bases: 13. Germline CDR1 and CDR2: DFQATT and SNEGSKA (reference sequence). The CDR3 is 17 residues long. CDR3 region: CSARPPGQGVLYSPLHF. The CDR3 DNA is TGCAGTGCTAGACCCCCGGGACAGGGTGTCTTATATTCACCCCTCCACTTT.

Note on this clonotype: A junction end diverges from the germline sequence, so it may reflect a read error. The chain joins TRBV7-9 to TRBJ2-5; 13 bases line up with TRBD2. The J call may be wrong; the DNA end is better matched by TRBJ2-1. The CDR3 loop spans 15 amino acids. Germline lookup yields CDR1 SEHNR and CDR2 FQNEAQ (reference sequence). The CDR3 spells CASSRTSGSPNEQFF. DNA for the CDR3: TGCGCCAGCAGCAGGACTAGCGGGAGTCCGAATGAGCAGTTCTTC.

Ten or more counts support this clonotype. The genes are TRBV29-1 and TRBJ1-4, with 10 bases that match TRBD1. V lost 4 bases, J lost 8 bases, and 16 bases stayed unmatched. Germline V gene lookup returns CDR1 SQVTM and CDR2 ANQGSEA. The CDR3 totals 17 residues. The chain's CDR3 is CSVAERDRGLRGEKLFF. The CDR3 DNA sequence: TGCAGCGTTGCTGAGAGGGACAGGGGATTAAGGGGAGAAAAACTGTTTTTT.

This clonotype has ten or more counts. The chain is built from TRBV2 and TRBJ1-1; no firm D call. Germline CDR1 SNHLY, CDR2 FYNNEI. V lost 3 bases to trimming and J lost 3 bases, with 8 bases between them. This CDR3 has 13 amino acids. CDR3 nucleotide sequence: TGTGCCAGCAGTGAGAGTGGACACACTGAAGCTTTCTTT. Its protein product is CASSESGHTEAFF.

The genes are TRBV7-2 and TRBJ2-5; D not certain. Trimming stripped 5 bases from V and 5 bases from J, with 12 bases between. CDR1 is SGHTA, CDR2 FQGNSA, per germline. The CDR3 loop spans 13 amino acids. CDR3 sequence (DNA): TGTGCCAGCAGCCCTCCGTCTCTGGAGACCCAGTACTTC. Protein sequence: CASSPPSLETQYF.

The chain uses TRBV2 and TRBJ2-7; D is ambiguous. Germline loops: CDR1 SNHLY, CDR2 FYNNEI. The CDR3 spans 11 residues. Trimming removed 6 bases from V and 7 bases from J, with 10 bases in between. The CDR3 nucleotides are TGTGCCAGCAGCCAAGTTAGTGAGCAGTACTTC. Translated: CASSQVSEQYF.

This clonotype was seen at least ten times. CDR3: CASSLHRTEAFF. The DNA for the CDR3 is TGTGCCAGCAGCTTACATCGCACTGAAGCTTTCTTT. The chain employs TRBV7-9 and TRBJ1-1; D remains ambiguous. This CDR3 is 12 amino acids long. V was cut by 2 bases and J by 4 bases, with 5 bases left in between. The V gene's germline CDR1 is SEHNR and CDR2 FQNEAQ (reference sequence).

This clonotype was detected ten times or more. The chain carries TRBV9 and TRBJ1-2; TRBD1 aligns across 7 bases. CDR1 is SGDLS, CDR2 YYNGEE, per germline. The CDR3 is 14 amino acids. After removal of 3 bases from V and 4 bases from J, the junction contained 6 bases not matched to a gene. As DNA, the CDR3 is TGTGCCAGCAGCGCCTCACAGGGGACCTATGGCTACACCTTC. Protein sequence: CASSASQGTYGYTF.

This rearrangement joins TRBV5-6 to TRBJ2-7; no clear D. Germline V gene lookup returns CDR1 SGHDT and CDR2 YYEEEE. The CDR3 has 12 amino acids. The ends were cut back, 5 bases at V and 5 bases at J, with 11 bases in the middle. In DNA form, the CDR3 reads TGTGCCAGCAGTGACGTAGGCCACGAGCAGTACTTC. This sequence encodes CASSDVGHEQYF. Based on the CDR3 plus reference TRBV5-6 and TRBJ2-7, the full variable domain is DAGVTQSPTHLIKTRGQQVTLRCSPKSGHDTVSWYQQALGQGPQFIFQYYEEEERQRGNFPDRFSGHQFPNYSSELNVNALLLGDSALYLCASSDVGHEQYFGPGTRLTVT.

This clonotype was detected many times. The gene calls are TRBV20-1 and TRBJ1-2; D unclear. V dropped 1 base and J dropped 4 bases, with 7 bases sitting between them. The CDR3 runs to 12 residues. Looked up from germline, CDR1 is DFQATT and CDR2 is SNEGSKA (reference sequence). The CDR3 bases are TGCAGTGCTAGAGGGGATTTCTATGGCTACACCTTC. Protein product: CSARGDFYGYTF.

A word on this clonotype: This may arise from a read error, as a much more abundant clone is one base away. V usage is TRBV7-2 and J usage is TRBJ1-2; D might be TRBD1 (6 bases). Germline CDR1 SGHTA, CDR2 FQGNSA. Between the trimmed V and J ends, which lost 2 bases and 4 bases, there was a span of 17 bases. CDR3 size: 16 residues. The CDR3 coding sequence is TGTGCCAGCAGCTTAAATCCTCGAGGGGGTGCCTATGGCTACACCTTC. Amino acids: CASSLNPRGGAYGYTF.

Of note for this clonotype: A much larger clone lies a single base off, so this may be a read error. J is TRBJ1-6 and V is TRBV20-1, with D perhaps TRBD1 (5 bases). The CDR3 consists of 13 residues. Germline CDR1 and CDR2: DFQATT and SNEGSKA (reference sequence). Trimming removed 1 base at V and 7 bases at J, with 8 bases between. This chain's CDR3 is CSARGGVNSPLHF. CDR3 DNA: TGCAGTGCTAGAGGAGGGGTAAATTCACCCCTCCACTTT.